This T cell receptor (beta chain) was sequenced during a study of radiation and T cells in renal cell carcinoma (dated by TCRdb to about 2020). Describing the broader study: In total, 50 to 60 samples underwent TCR beta sequencing: some 25 tumors plus 27 peripheral blood samples. In the 45 to 65 samples combined, around 3.9 million unique CDR3 nucleotide sequences were found, encoding 2 million to 3 million unique CDR3 amino acid sequences. The last blood draw occurred 4 weeks after radiation, at the same time as nephrectomy. Here is what the overall study found, with its caveats: In blood, the top tumor clonotypes increased from baseline to 2 weeks after radiation and then shrank by 4 weeks, which suggests a temporary expansion of tumor-resident clones. Effects of radiation dose or scheduling on the TCR repertoire could not be addressed with the single-armed trial design. Because pretreatment tumor biopsies were not available, the baseline intratumoral presence of clonotypes could not be determined. Tracking of blood repertoire dynamics stopped at approximately four weeks after treatment, with no follow-up past that point.

CDR1 SGDLS and CDR2 YYNGEE were looked up in the germline V gene. Reading from cysteine to phenylalanine, the CDR3 counts 14 amino acids. Only the CDR3 region is kept as DNA, spanning 42 bases read in frame from base 1. V loses 4 bases of germline sequence and J loses 2 bases, and the interval between the two ends is 11 bases. This specimen's time point label, per the study, means: blood 4 weeks post-SBRT, at nephrectomy. According to the study, the label for this sample's treatment or condition signals: 15 Gy SBRT to primary tumor, nephrectomy 4 weeks later. The samples were drawn from a clinical trial, where primary renal cell carcinomas were treated with 15 Gy of stereotactic body radiation therapy and then removed by nephrectomy 4 weeks afterward. Serial peripheral blood from radiation-treated patients was sampled at baseline, 2 weeks and 4 weeks after SBRT to track tumor-enriched clonotypes. All patients had renal cell carcinoma with clear cell pathology. The QIAamp DNA Blood Mini Kit (Qiagen) was used to prepare genomic DNA for TCR sequencing. Only samples passing all quality control checks were included in the analyses.

TCR beta libraries were generated from genomic DNA with the immunoSEQ kit, following the manufacturer's recommendations. To prepare the libraries, a first multiplex PCR with proprietary primers was run, followed by a second PCR that added unique barcodes, and a bead cleanup was done after each round. Each sample batch included a kit-provided positive control reaction and a negative control reaction. The final libraries were assessed on an Agilent 4200 TapeStation D1000 ScreenTape, pooled by volume, and quantified by qPCR. Sequencing was performed on an Illumina NextSeq500 using a MidOutput 150-cycle cartridge, with 156 Read1 cycles, 15 Index1 cycles, and the kit custom primers. The pooled library was loaded at roughly 0.94 pM with a roughly 22% PhiX control spike-in. On the authors' methods: The vendor-processed data were analyzed in R, and a clonotype was defined as all T cells that share the same CDR3 nucleotide sequence. For clone abundance analyses, frequencies were normalized to the 10,000 most abundant clones per sample. Public T cell clones, which averaged fewer than five per sample, were removed prior to analysis. An abundance difference of at least 32-fold between compartments was the criterion for calling clonotypes tumor-enriched or baseline blood-enriched. A beta-binomial differential abundance model was used to identify clonotypes that were expanded or contracted between blood time points. Similarity between tumor and blood repertoires was quantified using the Baroni-Urbani and Buser coefficient, and groups were compared with two-tailed Wilcoxon tests in R. TCRdb limited this immuneACCESS table to in-frame rearrangements with V and J called. A share of clones is missing; checked studies link under half to unresolved V genes, and the rest is unexplained. That table gives V, J and clone size, and the DNA gave D and trimming. Here the sample has around 170,000 clones; 88% occur a single time. The ten largest clones capture 11% of the sample.

This clone occurred once. Its specific antigen is unknown. No base-level quality is on record; no much larger clone is a single base apart. The sample in question was blood, obtained from a patient whose treatment included radiotherapy and nephrectomy. The V and J genes are TRBV9 and TRBJ2-3, and TRBD2 may be the D gene, going by 6 matching bases. This TCR came from a woman aged 50 to 60 with renal cell carcinoma. The DNA sequence follows: TGTGCCAGCAGCTTCGCTAGCGTCACAGATACGCAGTATTTT. Its translation is CASSFASVTDTQYF. Reference TRBV9 and TRBJ2-3 proteins supply the regions before and after the CDR3; the full variable domain is: DSGVTQTPKHLITATGQRVTLRCSPRSGDLSVYWYQQSLDQGLQFLIQYYNGEERAKGNILERFSAQQFPDLHSELNLSSLELGDSALYFCASSFASVTDTQYFGPGTRLTVL.